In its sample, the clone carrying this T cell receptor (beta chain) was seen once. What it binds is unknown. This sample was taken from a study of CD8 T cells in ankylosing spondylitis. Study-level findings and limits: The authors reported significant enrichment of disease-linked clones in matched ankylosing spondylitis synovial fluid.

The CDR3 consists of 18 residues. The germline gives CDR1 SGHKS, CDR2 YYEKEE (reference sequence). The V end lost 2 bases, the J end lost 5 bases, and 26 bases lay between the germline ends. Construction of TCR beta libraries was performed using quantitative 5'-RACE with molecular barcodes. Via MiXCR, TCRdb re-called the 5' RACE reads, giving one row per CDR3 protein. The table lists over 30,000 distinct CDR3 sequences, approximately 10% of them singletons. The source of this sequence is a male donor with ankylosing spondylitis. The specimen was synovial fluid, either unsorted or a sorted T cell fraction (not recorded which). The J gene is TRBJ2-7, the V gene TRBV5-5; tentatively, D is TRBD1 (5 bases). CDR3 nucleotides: TGTGCCAGCAGCTTCTTTAGGGGAAGAGGCGGCTCACGGGACGAGCAGTACTTC. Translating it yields CASSFFRGRGGSRDEQYF.